These T cell receptor beta chains were read from a single sample in a study of blood T cell repertoires in COVID-19. The table came from immunoSEQ multiplex PCR; TCRdb's copy has only in-frame clones and leaves some out. The sample contains roughly 70,000 clones, 89% of which appear only once. Material for sequencing was peripheral blood. All receptors derive from a woman aged 45-65 years with active COVID-19. Each CDR3 is given with its conserved first and last residue. Each record gives: clone size, D gene, J gene, V gene, CDR3 protein, CDR3 DNA. A D gene is named only where the DNA matches it firmly. Not every row has a clone size; where given, it reads once, few, many or a size class.

-	-	TRBJ2-5	TRBV3-1/TRBV3-2	CASSQVPEETQYF	TGTGCCAGCAGCCAAGTCCCCGAAGAGACCCAGTACTTC
-	-	TRBJ1-2	TRBV5-1	CASRPKGQDVRGYTF	TGCGCCAGCAGGCCTAAGGGGCAAGATGTCCGGGGCTACACCTTC
-	TRBD2	TRBJ2-7	TRBV9	CASSVSSGWPNEQYF	TGTGCCAGCAGCGTATCTAGCGGGTGGCCCAACGAGCAGTACTTC
once	TRBD1	TRBJ2-7	TRBV9	CASSVGGQGVNYEQYF	TGTGCCAGCAGCGTGGGGGGACAGGGAGTCAATTACGAGCAGTACTTC
-	TRBD2	TRBJ2-2	TRBV7-6	CASSSSGSGTGELFF	TGTGCCAGCAGCTCTAGCGGGAGCGGCACCGGGGAGCTGTTTTTT
-	TRBD2	TRBJ2-7	TRBV5-1	CASSLGASGSMGEQYF	TGCGCCAGCAGCTTGGGGGCTAGCGGGAGTATGGGCGAGCAGTACTTC
-	TRBD1	TRBJ1-3	TRBV5-1	CASSLEGRQGGNTIYF	TGCGCCAGCAGCTTGGAGGGGCGACAGGGCGGAAACACCATATATTTT
few	TRBD2	TRBJ2-7	TRBV2	CASRTSGSKSDEQYF	TGTGCCAGTAGGACTAGCGGGTCGAAATCGGACGAGCAGTACTTC
-	TRBD1	TRBJ1-1	TRBV18	CASSLDRVTEAFF	TGTGCCAGCTCACTCGACAGGGTCACTGAAGCTTTCTTT
-	TRBD1	TRBJ1-5	TRBV2	CASSETGREQPQHF	TGTGCCAGCAGTGAGACAGGGCGGGAACAGCCCCAGCATTTT
-	TRBD2	TRBJ2-1	TRBV3-1/TRBV3-2	CASSPIGTSGRSSYNEQFF	TGTGCCAGCAGCCCGATCGGTACTAGCGGGAGGAGCTCCTACAATGAGCAGTTCTTC
-	-	TRBJ1-5	TRBV4-1	CASSHRDTNQPQHF	TGCGCCAGCAGCCACCGGGACACTAATCAGCCCCAGCATTTT
once	-	TRBJ2-7	TRBV19	CASSISGSYEQYF	TGTGCCAGTAGTATTAGCGGCTCCTACGAGCAGTACTTC
-	-	TRBJ2-7	TRBV10-2	CASGDRGVFEQYF	TGCGCCAGCGGTGACAGAGGTGTTTTCGAGCAGTACTTC
-	-	TRBJ2-7	TRBV3-1/TRBV3-2	CASSQTGLVHEQYF	TGTGCCAGCAGCCAAACGGGTCTTGTCCACGAGCAGTACTTC
-	-	TRBJ2-1	TRBV6-5	CASSYGGIGEQFF	TGTGCCAGCAGTTACGGGGGGATCGGCGAGCAGTTCTTC
-	TRBD1	TRBJ1-1	TRBV25-1	CASSAGQANTEAFF	TGTGCCAGCAGTGCGGGACAGGCGAACACTGAAGCTTTCTTT
-	TRBD1	TRBJ1-1	TRBV18	CASSNTGGWVNTEAFF	TGTGCCAGCTCAAATACAGGGGGCTGGGTGAACACTGAAGCTTTCTTT
few	TRBD1	TRBJ2-1	TRBV19	CASSSLGTGRTYNEQFF	TGTGCCAGTAGTAGTCTCGGGACAGGGCGAACCTACAATGAGCAGTTCTTC
-	TRBD1	TRBJ1-6	TRBV2	CARRDSSYNSPLHF	TGTGCCAGAAGGGACAGCTCCTATAATTCACCCCTCCACTTT
-	TRBD1	TRBJ2-2	TRBV6-6	CASSGGDRGYSSLLTGELFF	TGTGCCAGCAGCGGGGGCGACAGGGGCTATTCTTCGCTGCTGACCGGGGAGCTGTTTTTT
-	-	TRBJ2-3	TRBV19	CASSIRRDTDTQYF	TGTGCCAGTAGTATTCGGCGGGACACAGATACGCAGTATTTT
-	TRBD2	TRBJ2-1	TRBV2	CASSEPSGRYEQFF	TGTGCCAGCAGTGAACCTAGCGGGAGATATGAGCAGTTCTTC
-	TRBD1	TRBJ2-5	TRBV5-1	CASSLPGTGALETQYF	TGCGCCAGCAGCTTGCCAGGGACAGGGGCCTTGGAGACCCAGTACTTC
-	-	TRBJ2-1	TRBV7-3	CASSSGVRGYNEQFF	TGTGCCAGCAGCTCAGGGGTTAGGGGCTACAATGAGCAGTTCTTC
-	TRBD1	TRBJ2-7	TRBV7-9	CASSSPRDSSYEQYF	TGTGCCAGCAGCTCCCCCCGGGACAGCTCCTACGAGCAGTACTTC
-	-	TRBJ2-2	TRBV11-2	CASSLDSSGELFF	TGTGCCAGCAGCTTAGATTCTTCCGGGGAGCTGTTTTTT
-	TRBD1	TRBJ2-7	TRBV5-1	CASSWTGVGEQYF	TGCGCCAGCAGCTGGACAGGGGTTGGCGAGCAGTACTTC
-	-	TRBJ1-2	TRBV24-1	CATNRGGDYTF	TGTGCCACCAATCGGGGGGGCGACTACACCTTC
-	TRBD2	TRBJ2-3	TRBV28	CASSLSPGLAGADTQYF	TGTGCCAGCAGTTTATCTCCCGGACTAGCGGGAGCGGATACGCAGTATTTT
-	-	TRBJ1-1	TRBV27	CASKISRAPMNTEAFF	TGTGCCAGCAAAATATCCAGGGCTCCGATGAACACTGAAGCTTTCTTT
-	TRBD1	TRBJ2-1	TRBV7-3	CASSLGTAYNEQFF	TGTGCCAGCAGCTTAGGGACAGCATACAATGAGCAGTTCTTC
-	-	TRBJ1-2	TRBV6-5	CASRTTGFNYGYTF	TGTGCCAGCCGAACCACAGGGTTCAACTATGGCTACACCTTC
-	TRBD2	TRBJ2-7	TRBV27	CASSDLRTSGRKEQYF	TGTGCCAGCAGTGATCTTAGGACTAGCGGGAGGAAGGAGCAGTACTTC